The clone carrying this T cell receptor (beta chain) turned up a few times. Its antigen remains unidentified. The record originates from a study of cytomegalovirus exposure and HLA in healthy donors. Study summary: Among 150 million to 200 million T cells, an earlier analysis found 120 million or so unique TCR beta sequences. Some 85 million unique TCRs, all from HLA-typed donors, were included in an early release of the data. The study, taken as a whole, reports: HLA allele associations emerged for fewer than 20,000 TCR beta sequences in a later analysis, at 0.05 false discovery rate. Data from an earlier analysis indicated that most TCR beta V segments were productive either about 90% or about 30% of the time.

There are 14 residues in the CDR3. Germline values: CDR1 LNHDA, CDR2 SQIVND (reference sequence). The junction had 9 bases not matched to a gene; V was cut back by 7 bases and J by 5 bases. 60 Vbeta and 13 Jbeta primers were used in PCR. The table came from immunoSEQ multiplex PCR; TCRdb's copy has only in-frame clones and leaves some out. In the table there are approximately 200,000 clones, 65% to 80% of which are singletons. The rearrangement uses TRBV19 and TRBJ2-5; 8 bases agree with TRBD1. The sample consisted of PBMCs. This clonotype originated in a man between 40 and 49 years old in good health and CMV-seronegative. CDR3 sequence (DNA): TGTGCCAGTAATCCGGCAGGGGGCGTGGAGACCCAGTACTTC. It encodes CASNPAGGVETQYF.